The rows below give T cell receptor beta chains drawn from one sample of a study of shared clonotypes between healthy human individuals. Data came from immunoSEQ multiplex PCR; TCRdb stores just in-frame clones and leaves some out. The table includes some 2.1 million clones, 85% to 95% detected once. The sample was naive CD8+ T cells sorted from blood. Receptors were obtained from a man aged 18 to 30 in good health. Both conserved end residues are trimmed from each CDR3.

v_gene	j_gene	CDR3aa
TRBV29-1	TRBJ1-2	SDGSSDGYT
TRBV5-1	TRBJ2-1	ASSWTSGTYNEQF
TRBV4-1	TRBJ2-3	ASSQASAGRDTQY
TRBV28	TRBJ1-5	ASSLPYGRQPQH
TRBV11-2	TRBJ1-4	ASSWRTGEKLF
TRBV6-6	TRBJ2-3	ASSYTSSTDTQY
TRBV11-2	TRBJ2-3	ASSWPPDTFSTDTQY
TRBV5-4	TRBJ1-2	ASSLGQGVVYGYT
TRBV2	TRBJ1-1	ATLVNTEAF
TRBV4-3	TRBJ2-7	ASSQDLGGQGFSYEQY
TRBV5-6	TRBJ1-5	ASSLQDQPQH
TRBV6-1	TRBJ1-5	ASNEGQYSNQPQH
TRBV7-9	TRBJ2-7	ATETTTDSYEQY
TRBV27	TRBJ2-7	ASRSGGPQSGEQY
TRBV4-1	TRBJ1-1	ASSPVSGQGNGDTEAF
TRBV4-1	TRBJ2-7	ASSSREGRYEQY
TRBV5-4	TRBJ2-2	ASSLWEGHTGELF
TRBV4-1	TRBJ2-3	ASSQDEASGVTDTQY
TRBV13	TRBJ2-7	ASSPPGQGRVEQY
TRBV9	TRBJ2-3	ASSVGLIGDTQY
TRBV21-1	TRBJ2-7	ASSRSRDRECYEQY
TRBV5-4	TRBJ2-4	ASSPTGGKNIQY
TRBV29-1	TRBJ2-3	SVATGASTDTQY
TRBV15	TRBJ2-7	ATSREPTGGSYEQY
TRBV15	TRBJ2-1	ATSGTSRAYNEQF
TRBV30	TRBJ2-5	AWSVGGASETQY
TRBV4-3	TRBJ2-7	ASSQDSGSYEQY
TRBV5-1	TRBJ1-2	ASSLEEGIKGYT
TRBV27	TRBJ2-1	ASSRLGGSYNEQF
TRBV7-9	TRBJ2-2	ASISQAAYTGELF
TRBV5-4	TRBJ2-1	ASSLVRQDPILDEQF
TRBV18	TRBJ2-5	ASSPQTGQSSETQY
TRBV2	TRBJ2-7	ASGVGDISYEQY
TRBV19	TRBJ2-2	ASSLVGGAHGELF
TRBV6-1	TRBJ2-3	ASSVNRVYPSTDTQY
TRBV10-1	TRBJ2-3	ASSEFRATDTQY
TRBV2	TRBJ2-1	ASSSGIHEQF
TRBV10-3	TRBJ1-1	AISDDRGTHTEAF
TRBV2	TRBJ2-5	ASSDLGLESY
TRBV6-1	TRBJ2-5	ASSEAGGGWQETQY
TRBV13	TRBJ1-1	ASSLTGFEAF
TRBV7-9	TRBJ2-1	ASSLAISANEQF
TRBV27	TRBJ2-1	ASSPLAGVPYNEQF
TRBV5-6	TRBJ1-1	ASSGWPGQPNTEAF
TRBV11-2	TRBJ2-5	ASSLGQGGVLETQY
TRBV9	TRBJ2-7	ASSVDTPYEQY